The subject of this entry is one T cell receptor beta chain. The antigen remains undetermined. The table came from immunoSEQ multiplex PCR; TCRdb's copy has only in-frame clones and leaves some out. The sample has more than 110,000 clones, approximately 86% seen once; the top ten hold 7% to 9%. This entry belongs to a study of cytomegalovirus exposure and HLA in healthy donors. Findings and limits, study-wide: Most TCR sequences were seen very rarely across donors, but some public TCRs occurred in many.

The CDR3 contains 18 residues. Germline CDR1 is SNHLY and CDR2 is FYNNEI. Trimming at V came to 8 bases and at J to 2 bases, leaving 13 bases not matched to a gene. V and J are TRBV2 and TRBJ2-3; 13 bases align to TRBD2. The material sequenced was PBMCs. This TCR derives from a young woman in good health and CMV-seropositive. The CDR3 spells CASRRTSGGWANTDTQYF. CDR3 DNA: TGTGCCAGCCGCCGGACTAGCGGGGGTTGGGCTAACACAGATACGCAGTATTTT. The full variable domain, its missing parts supplied by reference TRBV2 and TRBJ2-3, is EPEVTQTPSHQVTQMGQEVILRCVPISNHLYFYWYRQILGQKVEFLVSFYNNEISEKSEIFDDQFSVERPDGSNFTLKIRSTKLEDSAMYFCASRRTSGGWANTDTQYFGPGTRLTVL.